The clone carrying this T cell receptor (beta chain) appeared a few times. Its antigen is unknown. These data come from a study of T cell repertoires in cytomegalovirus infection. About the research overall: Peptides in the study included HLA-C-restricted and HLA-B-restricted CMV epitopes. It was the public TCR beta signatures that indicated both CMV infection and matching HLA type. Study-wide results and limits: Using cumulative public TCR beta family frequency, the authors identified those who carried CMV together with the relevant HLA. The study found HLA-C-restricted CMV-specific TCR beta clonotypes dominating the ex vivo response.

TCRdb re-derived calls from the reads in MiXCR, one entry per CDR3 protein. The top ten hold roughly 20% of the sample, which has 300,000 to 400,000 distinct CDR3 sequences, about 28% seen once. V lost 5 bases, J lost 4 bases, and 5 bases stayed unmatched. The CDR3 spans 14 residues. Germline V gives CDR1 SGHTA, CDR2 FQGNSA. This sample comprised cultured PBMCs, obtained from culture after CMV antigen stimulation. The chain uses TRBV7-2 and TRBJ2-1; 7 nucleotides agree with TRBD1. This clonotype was sampled from a human donor in good health (CMV status not recorded). Some clones in this sample may be carry-over from other donors' samples. The CDR3 here is CASSTPGQYNEQFF. The DNA of the CDR3 is TGTGCCAGCAGCACCCCGGGACAGTACAATGAGCAGTTCTTC.